This T cell receptor beta chain was identified during a study of blood T cell repertoires in COVID-19. Study background: There were acute and convalescent COVID-19 samples, and they came from the United States, Italy and Spain.

V lost 6 bases and J lost 2, with 11 bases in between. In germline, CDR1 is SGHTA, CDR2 FQGNSA. CDR3 length: 14 residues. The assay was immunoSEQ multiplex PCR, and TCRdb's table has in-frame clones only and misses some. Of 250,000 to 350,000 clones listed, about 88% are singletons. This clone was counted between two and nine times. This sequence originates from a human donor with COVID-19, enrolled during active disease. The donor label of this sample is uncertain. V gene TRBV7-2 combines with J gene TRBJ1-3, with D perhaps matching TRBD1 (6 bases). Sequenced input: peripheral blood. This CDR3 reads CASSPGVTGNTIYF. The CDR3 region has the DNA TGTGCCAGCAGTCCAGGGGTGACTGGAAACACCATATATTTT.